Each of the 25 T cell receptor beta chains below was sequenced from the same sample in a study of OX40 agonist ivuxolimab in advanced cancers. Method: immunoSEQ multiplex PCR; TCRdb's copy keeps in-frame clones and lacks some. The repertoire includes about 18,000 clones, approximately 88% of them detected once, and about 67% sits in the top ten. The material sequenced was CD4+ or CD8+ T cells sorted from blood, taken in a trial of the OX40 agonist ivuxolimab. These receptor sequences come from an adult with an advanced solid tumor such as melanoma, head and neck, liver or kidney cancer.

The chain has TRBV10-2 and TRBJ2-2; a possible D gene is TRBD2 (5 bases). CDR3 size: 14 residues. The germline V gene encodes CDR1 WSHSY and CDR2 SAAADI. V was cut by 9 bases and J by 0 bases, with 11 bases left in between. The DNA of the CDR3 is TGCGCCAGGAGAGCGGAGGCGAACACCGGGGAGCTGTTTTTT. Translating gives CARRAEANTGELFF.

The chain recombines TRBV29-1 with TRBJ1-2; D remains unclear. Trimming stripped 5 bases from V and 1 base from J, with 2 bases between. This CDR3 is built from 10 residues. The V gene's germline CDR1 is SQVTM and CDR2 ANQGSEA. For the CDR3, the DNA is TGCAGCGTTAATAACTATGGCTACACCTTC. It encodes CSVNNYGYTF.

V and J are TRBV9 and TRBJ2-1; D is uncertain. Per the germline V gene, CDR1 is SGDLS and CDR2 is YYNGEE. Trimming left V 0 bases short and J 0 bases short, with 4 bases between. This CDR3 contains 14 residues. CDR3 nucleotide sequence: TGTGCCAGCAGCGTAGCGGGCTCCTACAATGAGCAGTTCTTC. Translating it yields CASSVAGSYNEQFF. Full variable domain (outside the CDR3, taken from reference TRBV9 and TRBJ2-1): DSGVTQTPKHLITATGQRVTLRCSPRSGDLSVYWYQQSLDQGLQFLIQYYNGEERAKGNILERFSAQQFPDLHSELNLSSLELGDSALYFCASSVAGSYNEQFFGPGTRLTVL.

This chain connects TRBV6-1 to TRBJ2-4; tentative D call: TRBD1 (6 bases). This CDR3 is 14 amino acids long. V was cut by 8 bases and J by 0 bases, with 11 bases left in between. Germline CDR1 is MNHNS and CDR2 is SASEGT. The chain's CDR3 is CASGQGSAKNIQYF. CDR3 DNA: TGTGCCAGCGGGCAGGGGTCAGCCAAAAACATTCAGTACTTC.

The genes are TRBV19 and TRBJ2-2; TRBD2 agrees at 16 bases. Germline CDR1 LNHDA, CDR2 SQIVND (reference sequence). The CDR3 is 19 residues long. Trimming removed 1 base from V and 6 bases from J; junction bases left unmatched: 8. CDR3 loop: CASSIVGLAGGPPPGELFF. The CDR3 nucleotides read TGTGCCAGTAGTATAGTGGGACTAGCGGGAGGGCCCCCCCCCGGGGAGCTGTTTTTT. Full variable domain (missing parts from reference TRBV19 and TRBJ2-2): DGGITQSPKYLFRKEGQNVTLSCEQNLNHDAMYWYRQDPGQGLRLIYYSQIVNDFQKGDIAEGYSVSREKKESFPLTVTSAQKNPTAFYLCASSIVGLAGGPPPGELFFGEGSRLTVL.

The chain couples TRBV13 to TRBJ2-1; TRBD2 is a possible D gene (5 bases). Trimming took off 7 bases at V and 0 bases at J, with 10 bases between the two ends. Germline CDR1 and CDR2: PRHDT and FYEKMQ (reference sequence). This CDR3 region has 14 residues. DNA of the CDR3: TGTGCCAGCACCCCCCGGGGCTCCTACAATGAGCAGTTCTTC. Translation gives CASTPRGSYNEQFF.

This clone was found once. This sequence joins TRBV10-3 and TRBJ2-2; possibly TRBD1 or TRBD2 for D (6 bases each). Germline V gene lookup returns CDR1 ENHRY and CDR2 SYGVKD. The CDR3 consists of 17 residues. V gave up 2 bases and J gave up 5 bases, with 18 bases separating them. In DNA, the CDR3 is TGTGCCATCAGTGAGCCCGTGACAGGAAGCGGGACCGGGGAGCTGTTTTTT. This translates into CAISEPVTGSGTGELFF.

CDR3 sequence: CASSLEIAGTGELFF. CDR3 coding DNA: TGTGCCAGCAGCTTAGAAATAGCGGGGACCGGGGAGCTGTTTTTT. The rearrangement joins TRBV7-6 to TRBJ2-2; 8 positions match TRBD2. The germline gives CDR1 SGHVS, CDR2 FNYEAQ. This CDR3 contains 15 residues. The V and J ends lost 1 base and 5 bases, in that order; junction bases with no gene match: 3. Full variable domain (rest looked up from reference TRBV7-6 and TRBJ2-2): GAGVSQSPRYKVTKRGQDVALRCDPISGHVSLYWYRQALGQGPEFLTYFNYEAQQDKSGLPNDRFSAERPEGSISTLTIQRTEQRDSAMYRCASSLEIAGTGELFFGEGSRLTVL.

The V gene is TRBV4-1, the J gene TRBJ2-1; D is possibly TRBD1 or TRBD2 (6 bases each). From germline, CDR1 is MGHRA and CDR2 YSYEKL. The CDR3 has 16 amino acids. Trimming took off 1 base at V and 7 bases at J, with 17 bases between the two ends. CDR3 in amino acids: CASSQGDRGRRNEQFF. For the CDR3, the DNA is TGCGCCAGCAGCCAAGGCGACCGGGGGCGCCGGAATGAGCAGTTCTTC.

The J gene is TRBJ2-5, the V gene TRBV27; 10 nucleotides agree with TRBD1. The CDR3 contains 16 residues. The J segment lost 3 bases and the V segment lost 2 bases, leaving 6 bases of the junction unmatched. CDR1 and CDR2 from the germline V gene are MNHEY and SMNVEV (reference sequence). CDR3 region: CASSLHQGTGEETQYF. CDR3 in DNA: TGTGCCAGCAGTTTACACCAAGGGACAGGGGAAGAGACCCAGTACTTC.

The chain uses TRBV4-3 and TRBJ1-1; TRBD1 agrees at 7 bases. Trimming took 0 bases from V and 4 from J; bases not matched to a gene: 5. The germline CDR1 and CDR2 sequences are LGHNA and YSLEER. The CDR3 runs to 15 residues. The CDR3 DNA reads as TGCGCCAGCAGCCAAGATGGAGCAGGGGGCACTGAAGCTTTCTTT. This sequence encodes CASSQDGAGGTEAFF.

The chain carries TRBV1 and TRBJ2-2; the table gives TRBD2 as D, unverified against the DNA. TRBV1 is shown as a pseudogene. This CDR3 region has 18 residues. The DNA for the CDR3 is TGCACCAGCAGCCCCCCTCTTGGGGCGGGAGGACTACTCGGGGAGCTGTTTTTT. Its protein product is CTSSPPLGAGGLLGELFF.

In the case of this clone: Given a far larger clone just one base away, this is likely a sequencing read error. The V call is TRBV7-5, the J call TRBJ2-7; the table's D call, TRBD1, was not checked against the DNA. TRBV7-5 is a documented pseudogene. This CDR3 comprises 14 residues. The CDR3: CVSSPWTGAYEQYF. The CDR3 DNA follows: TGTGTCAGCAGCCCATGGACAGGGGCCTACGAGCAGTACTTC.

This sequence joins TRBV4-3 and TRBJ1-6, with D possibly TRBD1 on 5 matching bases. V was clipped by 1 base and J by 9 bases, with 10 bases between them. The CDR3 runs to 14 residues. Germline V lookup: CDR1 LGHNA, CDR2 YSLEER. Written as DNA, the CDR3 is TGCGCCAGCAGCCAAGTAGGGGAGGGTTCACCCCTCCACTTT. Residues: CASSQVGEGSPLHF.

The chain joins TRBV2 to TRBJ2-1; TRBD2 matches 9 bases. V shed 8 bases, J shed 8 bases, and the junction held 10 bases outside the gene matches. Germline CDR1 SNHLY, CDR2 FYNNEI. The CDR3 loop spans 14 amino acids. CDR3: CASLTSGTTDEQFF. The DNA of the CDR3 is TGTGCCAGCCTGACTAGCGGAACTACGGATGAGCAGTTCTTC.

The chain has TRBV9 and TRBJ2-3, with TRBD1 identical over 8 bases. V dropped 0 bases and J dropped 1; count of bases not matched to a gene: 13. The CDR3 totals 19 residues. From germline, CDR1 is SGDLS and CDR2 YYNGEE. DNA of the CDR3: TGTGCCAGCAGCGTAGCTACTGGTCCAGGGGGCTTGGGCACAGATACGCAGTATTTT. Residues: CASSVATGPGGLGTDTQYF.

This chain joins TRBV27 and TRBJ2-7; 7 nucleotides line up with TRBD1. The germline V gene encodes CDR1 MNHEY and CDR2 SMNVEV (reference sequence). There are 15 residues in the CDR3. The J segment lost 4 bases and the V segment lost 6 bases, leaving 12 bases of the junction unmatched. This CDR3 is CASSPRGGTGYEQYF. In nucleotides, the CDR3 is TGTGCCAGCAGCCCCCGAGGGGGCACAGGTTACGAGCAGTACTTC.

The chain links TRBV10-3 to TRBJ2-3; D possibly corresponds to TRBD2 (6 bases). CDR1 is ENHRY and CDR2 is SYGVKD in the germline V gene. This CDR3 is built from 15 residues. Trimming removed 10 bases from V and 1 base from J, with 18 bases in between. CDR3 sequence reads: CATGSSAWGTDTQYF. DNA of the CDR3: TGTGCCACCGGCTCTAGCGCCTGGGGCACAGATACGCAGTATTTT.

Here the CDR3 DNA reads TGTGCCAGCAAAAACAGGGAACCCCCCGGGGAGCTGTTTTTT. This translates into CASKNREPPGELFF. The chain couples TRBV11-3 to TRBJ2-2; a weak D match, TRBD1 (6 bases). Germline values: CDR1 SGHNT, CDR2 YENEEA. The CDR3 spans 14 residues. Trimming stripped 7 bases from V and 6 bases from J, with 15 bases between.

Only a few counts were recorded for this clone. The genes are TRBV7-9 and TRBJ1-2; D is undetermined. The V gene's germline CDR1 is SEHNR and CDR2 FQNEAQ (reference sequence). The CDR3 is 13 amino acids. Trimming shortened V by 3 bases and J by 0 bases, and 5 bases separated the two germline ends. The CDR3 DNA follows: TGTGCCAGCAGCTTTAGTACTAACTATGGCTACACCTTC. It translates to CASSFSTNYGYTF. Together with reference TRBV7-9 and TRBJ1-2, the CDR3 gives the full variable domain: DTGVSQNPRHKITKRGQNVTFRCDPISEHNRLYWYRQTLGQGPEFLTYFQNEAQLEKSRLLSDRFSAERPKGSFSTLEIQRTEQGDSAMYLCASSFSTNYGYTFGSGTRLTVV.

This sequence joins TRBV30 and TRBJ2-2; D unresolved. This CDR3 comprises 11 residues. Deletions cut 7 bases from V and 4 bases from J, with 7 bases between. Germline V CDR1 and CDR2: GTSNPN, SVGIG (reference sequence). The CDR3 nucleotides read TGTGCCTCATACAGCACCGGGGAGCTGTTTTTT. This encodes CASYSTGELFF.

The chain carries TRBV7-6 and TRBJ2-7, with 8 bases that match TRBD2. The CDR3 runs 14 residues. Germline V CDR1 and CDR2: SGHVS, FNYEAQ. V dropped 5 bases and J dropped 1; count of bases not matched to a gene: 4. CDR3 amino acids: CASSISGSSYEQYF. The CDR3 bases are TGTGCCAGCAGCATAAGCGGGAGTTCCTACGAGCAGTACTTC.

The chain recombines TRBV15 with TRBJ2-1; 12 bases fit TRBD2. After removal of 7 bases from V and 4 bases from J, the junction contained 2 bases not matched to a gene. The CDR3 is 14 residues long. CDR1 and CDR2 from the germline V gene are LNHNV and YYDKDF (reference sequence). The chain's CDR3 is CATKGTSGYNEQFF. In DNA form, the CDR3 reads TGTGCCACCAAAGGGACTAGCGGGTACAATGAGCAGTTCTTC.

The J gene is TRBJ2-5, the V gene TRBV13, with D maybe TRBD2 (5 bases). V was shortened by 0 bases and J by 5 bases, with 7 bases between the two germline ends. Germline-derived CDR1 and CDR2 are PRHDT and FYEKMQ (reference sequence). This CDR3 has 13 residues. In DNA form, the CDR3 reads TGTGCCAGCAGCTTAGGTCGGGGTGAGACCCAGTACTTC. Protein product: CASSLGRGETQYF.

This chain links TRBV4-1 with TRBJ2-7; D uncertain. The CDR3 loop spans 16 amino acids. Germline V lookup: CDR1 MGHRA, CDR2 YSYEKL. V was cut by 0 bases and J by 3 bases, with 15 bases left in between. For the CDR3, the DNA is TGCGCCAGCAGCCAAGATGCCACCATGATAGGCTACGAGCAGTACTTC. Its translation: CASSQDATMIGYEQYF.